The T cell receptor beta chain described here comes from a study of T-cell reconstitution after alpha-beta-depleted transplantation in children. V gave up 5 bases and J gave up 6 bases; unmatched junction bases: 12. This CDR3 comprises 15 residues. Ten or more counts support this clonotype. Preparing the TCRbeta library involved the use of unique molecular identifiers. TCRdb called the PCR reads again in MiXCR, with one record for every CDR3 protein. The sample records around 200,000 distinct CDR3 sequences, over 5.5% being singletons. This chain links TRBV12-3 or TRBV12-4 with TRBJ2-5, with 7 bases that match TRBD2. Source: PBMCs from the stem cell graft donor, taken from the stem cell graft. The TCR comes from a human donor who donated a stem cell graft to a child with Wiskott-Aldrich syndrome. Here the CDR3 DNA reads TGTGCCAGCAGTGCGATAGCGGGCCGGGGGAAGACCCAGTACTTC. This codes for CASSAIAGRGKTQYF.